A single sample gave rise to the 19 T cell receptor beta chains below, sequenced in a study of identical twins. One entry per CDR3 protein results from TCRdb running MiXCR on the 5' RACE reads. The table records approximately 1.8 million distinct CDR3 sequences, about 31% of them present only once. Sequencing input: cord blood. The receptor set was obtained from a newborn girl in good health.

This chain connects TRBV20-1 to TRBJ1-1; D remains ambiguous. The germline gives CDR1 DFQATT, CDR2 SNEGSKA (reference sequence). CDR3 length: 14 residues. V was clipped by 6 bases and J by 4 bases, with 18 bases between them. Written as DNA, the CDR3 is TGCAGTGCCCAGAGAGCGGGTCGGAGCACTGAAGCTTTCTTT. Amino acids: CSAQRAGRSTEAFF.

This clonotype was detected a few times. This sequence joins TRBV28 and TRBJ1-6; D perhaps matches TRBD1 (6 bases). This CDR3 spans 15 amino acids. Germline V gene lookup returns CDR1 MDHEN and CDR2 SYDVKM. The V gene lost 4 bases and the J gene lost 4 bases, with 11 bases spanning the gap. The CDR3 sequence: CASSSQGGYNSPLHF. The DNA for the CDR3 is TGTGCCAGCAGTTCACAGGGTGGTTATAATTCACCCCTCCACTTT.

The J gene is TRBJ2-3, the V gene TRBV5-6, with D perhaps TRBD1 (6 bases). The V end lost 4 bases, the J end lost 8 bases, and 11 bases lay between the germline ends. Germline V gene lookup returns CDR1 SGHDT and CDR2 YYEEEE. The CDR3 extends over 12 amino acids. The CDR3, as DNA: TGTGCCAGCAGCGGGGGCGAGGGTACGCAGTATTTT. Its translation: CASSGGEGTQYF.

The chain recombines TRBV15 with TRBJ2-3; D is ambiguous. Germline assignment: CDR1 LNHNV and CDR2 YYDKDF (reference sequence). The CDR3 is 14 residues long. Trimming stripped 1 base from V and 3 bases from J, with 8 bases between. CDR3 sequence reads: CATSRVYGTDTQYF. The CDR3 DNA sequence: TGTGCCACCAGCAGAGTCTATGGGACAGATACGCAGTATTTT. The full variable domain, completed using reference TRBV15 and TRBJ2-3, is DAMVIQNPRYQVTQFGKPVTLSCSQTLNHNVMYWYQQKSSQAPKLLFHYYDKDFNNEADTPDNFQSRRPNTSFCFLDIRSPGLGDTAMYLCATSRVYGTDTQYFGPGTRLTVL.

V usage is TRBV4-1 and J usage is TRBJ2-5, with a weak D call TRBD1 (5 bases). V lost 0 bases and J lost 5, with 10 bases in between. The germline CDR1 and CDR2 sequences are MGHRA and YSYEKL. CDR3 length: 14 amino acids. CDR3 amino acids: CASSQDSGWETQYF. The CDR3 DNA is TGCGCCAGCAGCCAAGATTCAGGGTGGGAGACCCAGTACTTC.

V and J are TRBV29-1 and TRBJ1-2; D not certain. Germline V gives CDR1 SQVTM, CDR2 ANQGSEA. The CDR3 consists of 14 residues. Trimming took 6 bases from V and 3 from J, leaving 17 bases between them. The DNA for the CDR3 is TGCAGCGTGGCCGGTTGGAATCGGGACTATGGCTACACCTTC. This codes for CSVAGWNRDYGYTF.

Ten or more counts support this clonotype. The chain links TRBV25-1 to TRBJ2-7, with D possibly TRBD1 on 7 matching bases. V was trimmed by 2 bases and J by 3 bases, leaving 8 bases between them. The germline V gene encodes CDR1 MGHDK and CDR2 SYGVNS. This CDR3 is 13 amino acids long. CDR3 DNA: TGTGCCAGCAGTGAACAGGGGGGCTACGAGCAGTACTTC. Translation: CASSEQGGYEQYF.

The chain combines TRBV2 with TRBJ1-6; D gene unclear. CDR1 SNHLY and CDR2 FYNNEI come from the germline V gene. The CDR3 contains 15 residues. V was trimmed by 10 bases and J by 6 bases, leaving 19 bases between them. CDR3 sequence (DNA): TGTGCCACCACTACGCTACTCGCTGGTAATTCACCCCTCCACTTT. Translated, it gives CATTTLLAGNSPLHF. Full variable domain (missing parts from reference TRBV2 and TRBJ1-6): EPEVTQTPSHQVTQMGQEVILRCVPISNHLYFYWYRQILGQKVEFLVSFYNNEISEKSEIFDDQFSVERPDGSNFTLKIRSTKLEDSAMYFCATTTLLAGNSPLHFGNGTRLTVT.

This clonotype showed up just once. The chain recombines TRBV6-5 with TRBJ2-2, with D unclear. Germline loops: CDR1 MNHEY, CDR2 SVGAGI. V lost 0 bases and J lost 3, with 11 bases in between. The CDR3 contains 16 residues. CDR3 coding DNA: TGTGCCAGCAGTTACTCGATAGTTACTCACACCGGGGAGCTGTTTTTT. Its protein is CASSYSIVTHTGELFF.

The gene calls are TRBV10-3 and TRBJ1-1; D perhaps matches TRBD1 (5 bases). The V end was cut by 4 bases, the J end by 4 bases, with 10 bases between. The CDR3 is 13 amino acids. Germline assignment: CDR1 ENHRY and CDR2 SYGVKD. The CDR3 DNA sequence: TGTGCCATCAGTGGGGGGGGAGCCACTGAAGCTTTCTTT. Amino acids: CAISGGGATEAFF.

This clonotype showed up just a few times. This rearrangement joins TRBV6-6 to TRBJ2-3; TRBD1 matches at 9 bases. The germline gives CDR1 MNHNY, CDR2 SVGAGI (reference sequence). V lost 6 bases and J lost 3; bases outside the gene matches: 4. The CDR3 has 14 residues. CDR3 region: CASSKDRGTDTQYF. The DNA for the CDR3 is TGTGCCAGCAGCAAGGACAGGGGTACAGATACGCAGTATTTT.

In its sample, this clonotype was seen a few times. This may come from a read error, since a much larger clone is one base off. The chain recombines TRBV28 with TRBJ2-2; D remains unclear. CDR3 length equals 13 residues. CDR1 is MDHEN, CDR2 SYDVKM, per germline. The V and J ends lost 0 bases and 3 bases respectively, with 2 bases between them. CDR3 sequence reads: CASSLWDTGELFF. The CDR3 DNA follows: TGTGCCAGCAGTTTATGGGACACCGGGGAGCTGTTTTTT.

The chain employs TRBV10-3 and TRBJ2-2, with TRBD1 matching 10 bases. Germline V gene sequence: CDR1 ENHRY, CDR2 SYGVKD. V shed 6 bases, J shed 7 bases, and the junction held 11 bases outside the gene matches. CDR3 length: 16 residues. The CDR3 nucleotides read TGTGCCATCAGCGCCGTAGACAGGGGGCGAGGCGGGGAGCTGTTTTTT. Encoded protein: CAISAVDRGRGGELFF.

This chain connects TRBV15 to TRBJ1-2; 7 bases match TRBD1. The J segment lost 7 bases and the V segment lost 2 bases, leaving 4 bases of the junction unmatched. Germline V CDR1 and CDR2: LNHNV, YYDKDF (reference sequence). The CDR3 sequence is 13 residues long. The CDR3 sequence: CATSRPGTAGYTF. CDR3 bases: TGTGCCACCAGCAGACCTGGGACAGCTGGCTACACCTTC. The variable domain in full, with the rest retrieved from reference TRBV15 and TRBJ1-2, is DAMVIQNPRYQVTQFGKPVTLSCSQTLNHNVMYWYQQKSSQAPKLLFHYYDKDFNNEADTPDNFQSRRPNTSFCFLDIRSPGLGDTAMYLCATSRPGTAGYTFGSGTRLTVV.

The chain carries TRBV20-1 and TRBJ2-7; 8 positions agree with TRBD2. CDR1 and CDR2 from the germline V gene are DFQATT and SNEGSKA (reference sequence). J lost 4 bases, V lost 0 bases, and 5 bases had no gene match. This CDR3 is built from 14 residues. CDR3 coding DNA: TGCAGTGCTAGAGATGAGGGCGGGAGGTACGAGCAGTACTTC. Its translation: CSARDEGGRYEQYF.

Only one count was recorded for this clonotype. The V and J genes are TRBV10-1 and TRBJ2-1; 10 bases agree with TRBD2. Germline V CDR1 and CDR2: WNHNN, SYGVQD (reference sequence). V was pared by 5 bases and J by 8 bases, with 6 bases of the junction left unmatched. This CDR3 comprises 14 residues. The CDR3 nucleotides read TGCGCCAGCAGTCCTAGCGGGGGAGGTGATGAGCAGTTCTTC. This codes for CASSPSGGGDEQFF.

V gene TRBV7-2 combines with J gene TRBJ2-3, with 13 nucleotides matching TRBD2. Trimming cost V 5 bases and J 5 bases; bases outside gene matches: 7. The length of the CDR3 is 16 residues. Per the germline V gene, CDR1 is SGHTA and CDR2 is FQGNSA. This CDR3 is CASSRGLAGVVDTQYF. The DNA of the CDR3 is TGTGCCAGCAGCCGAGGACTAGCGGGAGTTGTAGATACGCAGTATTTT.

This clonotype was seen many times. This sequence joins TRBV21-1 and TRBJ2-1; the DNA was not compared with TRBD2, the D call given in the table. TRBV21-1 is an annotated pseudogene. The CDR3 runs 14 residues. CDR3 region: CASSKFQTGPNQFF. The CDR3 DNA follows: TGTGCCAGCAGCAAATTTCAGACGGGGCCCAATCAGTTCTTC.

This clonotype was seen just once. The chain carries TRBV12-3 or TRBV12-4 and TRBJ2-1; TRBD1 agrees at 8 bases. The CDR3 contains 13 residues. V shed 4 bases, J shed 12 bases, and the junction held 8 bases outside the gene matches. This chain's CDR3 is CASSSHRGDGQFF. The CDR3 region has the DNA TGTGCCAGCAGTTCACACAGGGGGGATGGGCAGTTCTTC.